Here is one T cell receptor beta chain with its context. The table came from immunoSEQ multiplex PCR; TCRdb's copy has only in-frame clones and leaves some out. In the table there are about 24,000 clones, around 70% of which are singletons. V was pared by 5 bases and J by 8 bases, with 16 bases between. The germline CDR1 and CDR2 sequences are MNHEY and SVGEGT. This CDR3 comprises 14 residues. The sample belongs to a study of blood T cell repertoires in COVID-19. Study as a whole: PBMCs, B-cell-depleted T cells, or T cells provided the cDNA or gDNA that made up the material.

V is TRBV6-2 or TRBV6-3 and J is TRBJ2-1; D may be TRBD2 (6 bases). The source of this sequence is a woman at least 80 years old with acute or convalescent COVID-19. Sequencing was performed on peripheral blood. The CDR3 spells CASSPRIGGDEQFF. The CDR3 DNA reads as TGTGCCAGCAGTCCAAGAATCGGAGGGGATGAGCAGTTCTTC.